A selection of T cell receptor beta chains follows, all from one sample in a study of cytomegalovirus exposure and HLA in healthy donors. Assay: immunoSEQ multiplex PCR; the TCRdb copy retains only in-frame clones and omits some. The sample has about 170,000 clones; under 90% are singletons. The sequenced sample was PBMCs. These receptors originate from a male donor in good health and CMV-seronegative. CDR3s include the opening cysteine and the closing phenylalanine or tryptophan. Fields, in order: J gene, V gene, clone size, D gene, CDR3 protein, CDR3 DNA. D genes are given only for firm matches. Expanded clones get a size class; other rows say once, few or many, or leave the size out.

J: TRBJ2-5
V: TRBV30
size: .
D: .
CDR3: CAMGRAGVETQYF
DNA: TGTGCTATGGGAAGAGCGGGCGTGGAGACCCAGTACTTC

J: TRBJ1-2
V: TRBV7-2
size: .
D: .
CDR3: CASSLLAGLGGYTF
DNA: TGTGCCAGCAGCTTATTGGCGGGTCTTGGAGGCTACACCTTC

J: TRBJ2-1
V: TRBV4-2
size: .
D: .
CDR3: CASSQDLAGTSYNEQFF
DNA: TGTGCCAGCAGCCAAGATTTGGCCGGGACTTCCTACAATGAGCAGTTCTTC

J: TRBJ1-2
V: TRBV6-5
size: .
D: TRBD1
CDR3: CASGGQGSYGYTF
DNA: TGTGCCAGCGGGGGACAGGGCTCATATGGCTACACCTTC

J: TRBJ2-2
V: TRBV7-9
size: once
D: .
CDR3: CASSSPFGTADGTGELFF
DNA: TGTGCCAGCAGCTCCCCGTTTGGCACAGCGGATGGCACCGGGGAGCTGTTTTTT

J: TRBJ2-1
V: TRBV19
size: .
D: .
CDR3: CASAPSSYNEQFF
DNA: TGTGCCAGTGCCCCTAGCTCCTACAATGAGCAGTTCTTC

J: TRBJ2-1
V: TRBV19
size: .
D: TRBD2
CDR3: CASSLELAGGGNEQFF
DNA: TGTGCCAGTAGCCTGGAACTAGCGGGAGGAGGGAATGAGCAGTTCTTC

J: TRBJ2-5
V: TRBV6-5
size: .
D: TRBD1
CDR3: CASRAGTGVETQYF
DNA: TGTGCCAGCAGAGCCGGGACAGGGGTAGAGACCCAGTACTTC

J: TRBJ1-1
V: TRBV2
size: .
D: .
CDR3: CASRRSTGQHTEAFF
DNA: TGTGCCAGCAGGCGATCCACAGGGCAGCACACTGAAGCTTTCTTT

J: TRBJ1-1
V: TRBV7-3
size: .
D: .
CDR3: CASSLGRGGTEAFF
DNA: TGTGCCAGCAGCTTAGGCCGGGGGGGCACTGAAGCTTTCTTT

J: TRBJ2-1
V: TRBV5-4
size: once
D: TRBD2
CDR3: CASSNYSGRDVNEQFF
DNA: TGTGCCAGCAGCAATTATAGCGGGCGGGATGTTAATGAGCAGTTCTTC

J: TRBJ1-5
V: TRBV5-1
size: few
D: .
CDR3: CASSSTGSGNQPQHF
DNA: TGCGCCAGCAGCTCTACAGGGTCTGGCAATCAGCCCCAGCATTTT

J: TRBJ1-6
V: TRBV6-1
size: .
D: .
CDR3: CASSERTLEASPLHF
DNA: TGTGCCAGCAGTGAAAGGACACTGGAAGCGTCACCCCTCCACTTT

J: TRBJ2-7
V: TRBV7-8
size: .
D: TRBD1
CDR3: CASSFATMGQGSYEQYF
DNA: TGTGCCAGCAGCTTCGCCACTATGGGACAGGGGTCCTACGAGCAGTACTTC

J: TRBJ2-7
V: TRBV9
size: once
D: TRBD2
CDR3: CASSVDASGDEQYF
DNA: TGTGCCAGCAGCGTAGACGCTAGCGGAGACGAGCAGTACTTC